This T cell receptor (beta chain) was recorded in a study of cytomegalovirus exposure and HLA in healthy donors. Overall study findings and caveats: In a later analysis, HLA-C alleles had the fewest associated TCRs, DRB1 alleles the most. The study flagged around 150 TCR beta chains as cytomegalovirus-associated. Sequencing likely caused a cluster of highly shared sequence variants.

The PCR was carried out with 60 Vbeta primers and 13 Jbeta primers. The protocol was immunoSEQ multiplex PCR, while the TCRdb copy is restricted to in-frame clones and leaves out a portion. The repertoire holds 150,000 to 200,000 clones, with around 77% as singletons. With respect to this clone: Its target is not known.

Trimming removed 3 bases from V and 9 bases from J, with 9 bases in between. The CDR3 has 12 amino acids. Germline V CDR1 and CDR2: MDHEN, SYDVKM. Sequencing was performed on PBMCs. The genes are TRBV28 and TRBJ2-1; D is unclear. This receptor was identified in a man between 60 and 70 years old in good health and CMV-seronegative. CDR3 in DNA: TGTGCCAGCAGTTTCGTCGGTGGTGAGCAGTTCTTC. Amino acid sequence: CASSFVGGEQFF.